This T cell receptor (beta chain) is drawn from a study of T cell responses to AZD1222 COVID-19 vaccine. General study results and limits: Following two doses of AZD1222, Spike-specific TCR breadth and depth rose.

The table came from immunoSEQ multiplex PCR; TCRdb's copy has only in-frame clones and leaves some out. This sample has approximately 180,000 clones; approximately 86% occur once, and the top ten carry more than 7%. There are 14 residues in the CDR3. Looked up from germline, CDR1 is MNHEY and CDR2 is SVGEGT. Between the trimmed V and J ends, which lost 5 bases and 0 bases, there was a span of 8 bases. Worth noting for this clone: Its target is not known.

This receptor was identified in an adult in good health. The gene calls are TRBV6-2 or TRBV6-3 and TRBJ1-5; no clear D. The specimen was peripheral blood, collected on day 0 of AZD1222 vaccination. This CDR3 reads CASSRTYSNQPQHF. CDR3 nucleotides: TGTGCCAGCAGTCGTACTTATAGCAATCAGCCCCAGCATTTT.